This T cell receptor (beta chain) appears in the sequencing data of a study of blood T cell repertoires in COVID-19. The CDR3 consists of 14 residues. From germline, CDR1 is MNHEY and CDR2 SVGAGI. Losses at the gene ends were 7 bases for V and 8 bases for J; bases not matched to a gene: 9. Authors' methods: Amplification of reference gene primers was used by the study to estimate nucleated cell counts. The repertoire was sequenced with immunoSEQ multiplex PCR; TCRdb's copy has only in-frame clones and lacks some. Clone size and the V and J calls come from that table; the DNA yielded D and trimming. The table records approximately 68,000 clones, about 88% of them present only once.

The chain carries TRBV6-5 and TRBJ2-1; TRBD1 agrees at 9 bases. The clonotype originates from a man in his 70s with active or convalescent COVID-19. Sequencing was carried out using peripheral blood. The CDR3, as DNA: TGTGCCAGCAATAGGGACAGGGTGTTGGATGAGCAGTTCTTC. As protein: CASNRDRVLDEQFF.